Presented here are 18 T cell receptor beta chains from one specimen sequenced in a study of vaccination effects on CD4 cells after COVID-19. The culture ran for around nine days, and then CD4+ T cells were isolated. For these TCRs, the target antigens are not known. The protocol was immunoSEQ multiplex PCR, while the TCRdb copy is restricted to in-frame clones and leaves out a portion. The repertoire holds tens of thousands of clones, with around 67% as singletons. This sample comprised CD4+ T cells from PBMCs cultured without peptide, obtained before COVID-19 vaccination. These receptors originate from a human donor who received a COVID-19 vaccine.

V and J are TRBV3-1 (or the pseudogene TRBV3-2) and TRBJ1-3; 7 bases are a match to TRBD1. This CDR3 has 15 residues. CDR1 is LGHDT, CDR2 YNNKEL, per germline (reference sequence). J lost 6 bases, V lost 4 bases, and 9 bases had no gene match. The CDR3 bases are TGTGCCAGCAGCCGCAATACAGGGGTTGAAAACACCATATATTTT. It yields the protein CASSRNTGVENTIYF.

This clone appeared a few times. The V call is TRBV19, the J call TRBJ1-5; possibly TRBD1 for D (6 bases). This CDR3 contains 14 residues. CDR1 is LNHDA and CDR2 is SQIVND in the germline V gene (reference sequence). V was cut by 2 bases and J by 1 base, with 6 bases left in between. CDR3 loop: CASSITGSNQPQHF. CDR3 sequence (DNA): TGTGCCAGTAGTATAACAGGGAGCAATCAGCCCCAGCATTTT.

This clone was seen just once. The chain uses TRBV5-5 and TRBJ1-1; D possibly corresponds to TRBD1 (5 bases). Germline loops: CDR1 SGHKS, CDR2 YYEKEE (reference sequence). The CDR3 runs 15 residues. V lost 1 base and J lost 4, with 14 bases in between. DNA for the CDR3: TGTGCCAGCAGCTTGCGGGGCGGAGTCGGCACTGAAGCTTTCTTT. Residues: CASSLRGGVGTEAFF.

The chain couples TRBV4-1 to TRBJ1-5; D is possibly TRBD1 (5 bases). Deletions cut 0 bases from V and 7 bases from J, with 10 bases between. CDR3 length: 14 residues. Per germline, CDR1 MGHRA and CDR2 YSYEKL. In DNA form, the CDR3 reads TGCGCCAGCAGCCAAGAGGTCAGGGACCAGCCCCAGCATTTT. It specifies CASSQEVRDQPQHF.

V usage is TRBV30 and J usage is TRBJ2-7; 9 bases map to TRBD1. Trimming at V came to 3 bases and at J to 4 bases, leaving 16 bases not matched to a gene. CDR1 GTSNPN and CDR2 SVGIG come from the germline V gene (reference sequence). The CDR3 runs to 17 residues. The CDR3 DNA reads TGTGCCTGGAGCAAACTCCCCACAGGGGGCGCTTTATACGAGCAGTACTTC. As protein: CAWSKLPTGGALYEQYF. Combining the CDR3 with reference TRBV30 and TRBJ2-7 gives the whole variable domain SQTIHQWPATLVQPVGSPLSLECTVEGTSNPNLYWYRQAAGRGLQLLFYSVGIGQISSEVPQNLSASRPQDRQFILSSKKLLLSDSGFYLCAWSKLPTGGALYEQYFGPGTRLTVT.

This chain uses TRBV18 with TRBJ1-3; D is ambiguous. CDR1 and CDR2 (germline): KGHSH, LQKENI. This CDR3 is 14 amino acids long. The ends were cut back, 1 base at V and 2 bases at J, with 6 bases in the middle. In DNA form, the CDR3 reads TGTGCCAGCTCACCACAGGGAACTGGAAACACCATATATTTT. The encoded protein is CASSPQGTGNTIYF.

This chain uses TRBV11-2 with TRBJ1-1; D remains ambiguous. Germline V gene sequence: CDR1 SGHAT, CDR2 FQNNGV. CDR3 length: 13 amino acids. V lost 2 bases and J lost 5, with 9 bases in between. This chain's CDR3 is CASSLNSRTEAFF. The CDR3 DNA follows: TGTGCCAGCAGCTTAAACAGCCGGACTGAAGCTTTCTTT.

The chain carries TRBV29-1 and TRBJ2-7; D unclear. CDR3 length equals 10 residues. V was clipped by 5 bases and J by 5 bases, with 7 bases between them. Germline V gene data show CDR1 as SQVTM and CDR2 as ANQGSEA. The CDR3 protein is CSVWNHEQYF. CDR3 DNA sequence: TGCAGCGTTTGGAACCACGAGCAGTACTTC.

The V call is TRBV19, the J call TRBJ2-7, with 8 nucleotides matching TRBD1. CDR1 and CDR2 from the germline V gene are LNHDA and SQIVND (reference sequence). The CDR3 loop spans 16 amino acids. V shed 1 base and J 5 bases; nucleotides not matched to a gene: 10. As DNA, the CDR3 is TGTGCCAGTAGTATAGCCCGCCGGACAGGGAGAGACGAGCAGTACTTC. The encoded protein is CASSIARRTGRDEQYF.

This clone was counted a few times. The chain employs TRBV30 and TRBJ2-1; TRBD1 matches at 7 bases. Germline assignment: CDR1 GTSNPN and CDR2 SVGIG (reference sequence). The trim removed 3 bases at V and 7 bases at J, leaving 15 bases unmatched. The CDR3 sequence is 16 residues long. The CDR3, as DNA: TGTGCCTGGAGGAGGACGTACAGGGGCGGGTGGAATGAGCAGTTCTTC. This gives the protein CAWRRTYRGGWNEQFF.

The V and J genes are TRBV3-1 (or the pseudogene TRBV3-2) and TRBJ2-7, with D perhaps assigned TRBD1 or TRBD2 (5 bases each). The germline gives CDR1 LGHDT, CDR2 YNNKEL (reference sequence). Trimming cost V 5 bases and J 2 bases, with 16 bases left between them. The CDR3 loop spans 15 amino acids. The CDR3 loop reads CASSYLGRSTYEQYF. The DNA for the CDR3 is TGTGCCAGCAGCTACCTGGGACGGAGTACCTACGAGCAGTACTTC.

This clone showed up just a few times. The rearrangement links TRBV5-4 to TRBJ1-2; 8 nucleotides line up with TRBD1. Trimming at V came to 5 bases and at J to 7 bases, leaving 13 bases not matched to a gene. The CDR3 extends over 15 amino acids. Germline V gives CDR1 SGHNT, CDR2 YYREEE (reference sequence). The CDR3 bases are TGTGCCAGCAGACCCACTGACAGGGGTTCTGTTGGCTACACCTTC. This codes for CASRPTDRGSVGYTF.

This chain joins TRBV5-1 and TRBJ2-5; 7 nucleotides agree with TRBD1. V shed 4 bases and J 2 bases; nucleotides not matched to a gene: 11. The CDR3 covers 16 residues. The germline gives CDR1 SGHRS, CDR2 YFSETQ. The CDR3 DNA reads as TGCGCCAGCAGCCTGACAGGGTCGCTACGACAAGAGACCCAGTACTTC. Translated: CASSLTGSLRQETQYF.

The chain links TRBV30 to TRBJ1-3, with D possibly being TRBD1 (6 bases). V shed 5 bases and J shed 2 bases, with 16 bases lying between them. Germline V gene lookup returns CDR1 GTSNPN and CDR2 SVGIG (reference sequence). This CDR3 spans 15 amino acids. The CDR3 spells CAWGRGGQTGNTIYF. As DNA, the CDR3 is TGTGCCTGGGGTCGGGGGGGACAAACTGGAAACACCATATATTTT.

The gene calls are TRBV19 and TRBJ2-1; no clear D. The CDR3 loop spans 15 amino acids. V gave up 2 bases and J gave up 4 bases, with 12 bases separating them. CDR1 and CDR2 (germline): LNHDA, SQIVND (reference sequence). This CDR3 is CASSISAVGYNEQFF. The CDR3 nucleotides read TGTGCCAGTAGTATATCCGCAGTGGGTTACAATGAGCAGTTCTTC.

The V call is TRBV2, the J call TRBJ2-7; unclear D gene. Germline lookup yields CDR1 SNHLY and CDR2 FYNNEI. The CDR3 runs 13 residues. V lost 3 bases, J lost 9 bases, and 15 bases lay in between. As DNA, the CDR3 is TGTGCCAGCAGTGACCTTGACGGAGTGCGGCAGTACTTC. Translation: CASSDLDGVRQYF.

The rearrangement joins TRBV5-1 to TRBJ1-2; 9 nucleotides line up with TRBD1. J lost 1 base, V lost 0 bases, and 4 bases had no gene match. The CDR3 is made up of 16 amino acids. CDR1 is SGHRS and CDR2 is YFSETQ in the germline V gene. CDR3: CASSLGTGAVNYGYTF. The CDR3 nucleotides read TGCGCCAGCAGCTTGGGGACAGGGGCCGTTAACTATGGCTACACCTTC.

This clone has more than one count but fewer than ten. The chain uses TRBV11-2 and TRBJ2-7; perhaps TRBD1 as D (6 bases). The CDR3 is 14 residues long. V shed 2 bases and J shed 0 bases, with 8 bases lying between them. Germline CDR1 SGHAT, CDR2 FQNNGV. CDR3 protein: CASSLQTGSYEQYF. DNA of the CDR3: TGTGCCAGCAGCTTACAGACAGGCTCCTACGAGCAGTACTTC. Supplemented by reference TRBV11-2 and TRBJ2-7, the full variable domain reads EAGVAQSPRYKIIEKRQSVAFWCNPISGHATLYWYQQILGQGPKLLIQFQNNGVVDDSQLPKDRFSAERLKGVDSTLKIQPAKLEDSAVYLCASSLQTGSYEQYFGPGTRLTVT.